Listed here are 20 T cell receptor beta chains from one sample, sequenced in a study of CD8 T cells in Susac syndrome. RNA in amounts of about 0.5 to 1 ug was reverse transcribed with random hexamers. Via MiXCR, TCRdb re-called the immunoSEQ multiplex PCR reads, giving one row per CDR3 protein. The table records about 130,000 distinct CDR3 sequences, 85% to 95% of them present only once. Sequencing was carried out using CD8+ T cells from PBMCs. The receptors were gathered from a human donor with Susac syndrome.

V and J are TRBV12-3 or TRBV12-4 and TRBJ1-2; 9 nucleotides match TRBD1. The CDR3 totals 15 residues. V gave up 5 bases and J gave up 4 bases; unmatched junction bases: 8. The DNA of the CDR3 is TGTGCCAGCAGTACAAACAGGGGGCTGGTCTATGGCTACACCTTC. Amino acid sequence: CASSTNRGLVYGYTF.

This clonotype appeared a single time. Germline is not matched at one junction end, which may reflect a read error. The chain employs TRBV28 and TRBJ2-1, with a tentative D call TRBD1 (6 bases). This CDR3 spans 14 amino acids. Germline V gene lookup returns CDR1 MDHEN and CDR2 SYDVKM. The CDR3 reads CASSPTDRDTLPIF. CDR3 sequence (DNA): TGTGCCAGCAGTCCAACTGACCGGGACACCCTACCGATCTTC.

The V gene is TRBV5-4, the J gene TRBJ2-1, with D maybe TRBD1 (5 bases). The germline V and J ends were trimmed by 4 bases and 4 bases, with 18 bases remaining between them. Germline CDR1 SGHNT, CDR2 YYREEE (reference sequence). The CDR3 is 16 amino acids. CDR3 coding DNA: TGTGCCAGCAGCCCCTCCACAGGAGACCTTTACAATGAGCAGTTCTTC. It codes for CASSPSTGDLYNEQFF.

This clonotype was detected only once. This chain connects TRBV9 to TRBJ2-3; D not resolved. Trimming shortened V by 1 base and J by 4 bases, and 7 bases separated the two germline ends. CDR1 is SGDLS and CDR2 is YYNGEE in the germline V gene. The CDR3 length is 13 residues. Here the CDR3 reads CASSVWAADTQYF. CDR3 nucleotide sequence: TGTGCCAGCAGCGTATGGGCCGCAGATACGCAGTATTTT.

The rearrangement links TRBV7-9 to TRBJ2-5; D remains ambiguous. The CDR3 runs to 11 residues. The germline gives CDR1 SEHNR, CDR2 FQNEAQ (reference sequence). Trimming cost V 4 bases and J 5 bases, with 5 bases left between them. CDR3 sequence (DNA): TGTGCCAGCAGCTCGAGGGAGACCCAGTACTTC. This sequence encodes CASSSRETQYF.

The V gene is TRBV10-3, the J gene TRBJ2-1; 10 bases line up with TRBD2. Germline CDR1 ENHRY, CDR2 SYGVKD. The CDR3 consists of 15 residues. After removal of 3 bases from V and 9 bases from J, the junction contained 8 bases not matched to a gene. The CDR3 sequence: CAISDGLAGVFEQFF. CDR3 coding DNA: TGTGCCATCAGTGACGGGCTAGCGGGAGTCTTTGAGCAGTTCTTC.

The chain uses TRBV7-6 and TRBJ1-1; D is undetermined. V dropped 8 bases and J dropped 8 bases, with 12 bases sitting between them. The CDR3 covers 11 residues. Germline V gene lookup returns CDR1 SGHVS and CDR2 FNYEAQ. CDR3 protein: CASAWTREAFF. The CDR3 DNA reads TGTGCCAGCGCGTGGACTCGCGAAGCTTTCTTT. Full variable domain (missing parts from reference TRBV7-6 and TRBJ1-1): GAGVSQSPRYKVTKRGQDVALRCDPISGHVSLYWYRQALGQGPEFLTYFNYEAQQDKSGLPNDRFSAERPEGSISTLTIQRTEQRDSAMYRCASAWTREAFFGQGTRLTVV.

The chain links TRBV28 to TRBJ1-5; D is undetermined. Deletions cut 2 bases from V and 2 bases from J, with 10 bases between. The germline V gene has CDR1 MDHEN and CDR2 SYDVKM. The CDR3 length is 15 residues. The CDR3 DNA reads TGTGCCAGCAGTTTAGACGAATATGGCAATCAGCCCCAGCATTTT. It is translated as CASSLDEYGNQPQHF.

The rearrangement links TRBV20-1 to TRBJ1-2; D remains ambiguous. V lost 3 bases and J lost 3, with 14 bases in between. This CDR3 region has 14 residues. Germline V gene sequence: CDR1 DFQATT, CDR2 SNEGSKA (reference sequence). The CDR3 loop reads CSASFFSRHYGYTF. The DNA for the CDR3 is TGCAGTGCTAGTTTCTTCAGCCGACACTATGGCTACACCTTC.

CDR3 region: CASSSGTPWDTQYF. The CDR3 DNA follows: TGTGCCAGCAGCTCCGGGACACCCTGGGATACGCAGTATTTT. The genes are TRBV7-2 and TRBJ2-3; maybe TRBD1 (6 bases). This CDR3 is built from 14 residues. V shed 4 bases and J shed 6 bases, with 14 bases lying between them. The V gene's germline CDR1 is SGHTA and CDR2 FQGNSA.

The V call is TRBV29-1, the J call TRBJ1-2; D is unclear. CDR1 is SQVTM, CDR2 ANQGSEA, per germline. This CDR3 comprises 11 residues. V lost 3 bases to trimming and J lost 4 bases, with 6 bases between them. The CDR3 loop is CSVDTPYGYTF. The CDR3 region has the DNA TGCAGCGTTGACACCCCCTATGGCTACACCTTC.

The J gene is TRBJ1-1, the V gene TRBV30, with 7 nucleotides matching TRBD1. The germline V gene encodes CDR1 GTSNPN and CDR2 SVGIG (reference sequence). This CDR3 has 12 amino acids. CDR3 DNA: TGTGGGTGGGACAGACGAGCGAGTGAAGCTTTCTTT. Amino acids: CGWDRRASEAFF.

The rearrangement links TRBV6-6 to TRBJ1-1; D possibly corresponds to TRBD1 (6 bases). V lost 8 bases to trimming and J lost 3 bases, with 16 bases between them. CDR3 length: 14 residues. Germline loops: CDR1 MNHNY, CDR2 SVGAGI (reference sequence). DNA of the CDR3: TGTGCCAGCGGCTTAACAGGGTTTTACACTGAAGCTTTCTTT. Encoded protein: CASGLTGFYTEAFF.

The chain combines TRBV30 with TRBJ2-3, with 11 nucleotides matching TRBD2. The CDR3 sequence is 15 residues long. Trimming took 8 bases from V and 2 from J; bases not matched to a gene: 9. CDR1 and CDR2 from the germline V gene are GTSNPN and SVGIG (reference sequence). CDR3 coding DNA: TGTGCCGGGTTTAGCGGGAGGGCTTACACAGATACGCAGTATTTT. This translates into CAGFSGRAYTDTQYF.

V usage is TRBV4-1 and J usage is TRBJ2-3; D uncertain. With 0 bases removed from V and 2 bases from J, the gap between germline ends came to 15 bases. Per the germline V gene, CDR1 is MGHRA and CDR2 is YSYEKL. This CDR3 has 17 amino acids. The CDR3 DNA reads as TGCGCCAGCAGCCAAGATACTTCGGGCAGCACCACAGATACGCAGTATTTT. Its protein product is CASSQDTSGSTTDTQYF.

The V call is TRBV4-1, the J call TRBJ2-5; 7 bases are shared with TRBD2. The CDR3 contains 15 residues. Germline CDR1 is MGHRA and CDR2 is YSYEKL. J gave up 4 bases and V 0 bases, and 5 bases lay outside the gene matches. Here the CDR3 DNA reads TGCGCCAGCAGCCAAGAGGGGGGGAGTGGAGAGACCCAGTACTTC. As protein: CASSQEGGSGETQYF.

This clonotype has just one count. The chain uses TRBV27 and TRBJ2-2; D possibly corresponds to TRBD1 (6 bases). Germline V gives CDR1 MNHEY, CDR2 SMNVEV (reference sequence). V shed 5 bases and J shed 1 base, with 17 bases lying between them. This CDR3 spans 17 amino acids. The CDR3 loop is CASSRTAHPGNTGELFF. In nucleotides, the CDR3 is TGTGCCAGCAGTAGGACAGCCCACCCCGGGAACACCGGGGAGCTGTTTTTT.

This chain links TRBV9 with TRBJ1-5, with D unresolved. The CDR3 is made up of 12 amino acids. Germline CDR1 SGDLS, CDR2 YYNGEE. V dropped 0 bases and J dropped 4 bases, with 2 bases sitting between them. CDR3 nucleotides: TGTGCCAGCAGCGTAGGTAATCAGCCCCAGCATTTT. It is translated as CASSVGNQPQHF.

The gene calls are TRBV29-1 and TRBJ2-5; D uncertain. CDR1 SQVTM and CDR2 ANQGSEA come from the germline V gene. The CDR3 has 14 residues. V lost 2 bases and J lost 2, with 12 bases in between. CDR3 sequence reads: CSVESLDGQETQYF. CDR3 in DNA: TGCAGCGTTGAATCCCTCGACGGACAAGAGACCCAGTACTTC.

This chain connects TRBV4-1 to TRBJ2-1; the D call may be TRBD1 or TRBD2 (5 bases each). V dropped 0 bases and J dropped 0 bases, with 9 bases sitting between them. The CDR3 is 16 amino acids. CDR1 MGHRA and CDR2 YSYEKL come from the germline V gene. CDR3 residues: CASSQEMGDSYNEQFF. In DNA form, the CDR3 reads TGCGCCAGCAGCCAAGAAATGGGGGACTCCTACAATGAGCAGTTCTTC.